These T cell receptor beta chains were read from a single sample in a study of T cell responses to AZD1222 COVID-19 vaccine. TCRdb's table, derived via immunoSEQ multiplex PCR, lists solely in-frame clones and lacks some. The repertoire includes approximately 190,000 clones, under 95% of them detected once, and approximately 0.98% sits in the top ten. The sample was peripheral blood, taken on day 0 of AZD1222 vaccination. Receptors originate from an adult in good health. Both conserved end residues are part of each CDR3. A D gene is named only where the DNA matches it firmly. Size is stated for part of the rows, as once, few or many counts, or as a class when the clone is expanded.

>TRBV5-1|-|-|TRBJ2-7
TGCGCCAGCAGCTTAGGGGACGGTCCCTTAGAGCAGTACTTC
CASSLGDGPLEQYF
>TRBV9|-|-|TRBJ2-1
TGTGCCAGCAGCGTAGCTGGTCCCCCGGGGAACAATGAGCAGTTCTTC
CASSVAGPPGNNEQFF
>TRBV5-1|-|-|TRBJ2-7
TGCGCCAGCAGCTTGGGCCAGGGGGACTTTTCCTACGAGCAGTACTTC
CASSLGQGDFSYEQYF
>TRBV28|-|-|TRBJ1-6
TGTGCCAGCAGTAGCCTAAGGGGCGCTTCTTCACCCCTCCACTTT
CASSSLRGASSPLHF
>TRBV7-8|-|-|TRBJ1-5
TGTGCCAGCAGCTTACCCGGGACATCCCTGATTTATGGCAATCAGCCCCAGCATTTT
CASSLPGTSLIYGNQPQHF
>TRBV29-1|-|-|TRBJ2-7
TGCAGCGTTGTAGGTTTTGGGGGTGGCATCGAGCAGTACTTC
CSVVGFGGGIEQYF
>TRBV5-1|-|TRBD1|TRBJ2-7
TGCGCCAGCAGCGAAGGGACAGGGGACGAGCAGTACTTC
CASSEGTGDEQYF
>TRBV7-2|-|-|TRBJ2-3
TGTGCCAGCAGCTTAGATTGGAACACAGATACGCAGTATTTT
CASSLDWNTDTQYF
>TRBV11-2|-|-|TRBJ2-7
TGTGCCAGCAGCTTAGAAATAGCGCCCACCGAGCAGTACTTC
CASSLEIAPTEQYF
>TRBV15|-|TRBD1|TRBJ1-5
TGTGCCACCAGCAGAGATGGGGACAGGGCACAGCCCCAGCATTTT
CATSRDGDRAQPQHF
>TRBV19|-|-|TRBJ1-4
TGTGCCAGTAGTATAGATCCGGGGGTGAAGGAAAAACTGTTTTTT
CASSIDPGVKEKLFF
>TRBV4-2|-|-|TRBJ1-5
TGTGCCAGCAGCCAAGTAATGGCGGGGGCTCAGCCCCAGCATTTT
CASSQVMAGAQPQHF
>TRBV12-5|-|-|TRBJ1-2
TGTGCTAGTGGTTTGTTCGCAGAAGTCTATGGCTACACCTTC
CASGLFAEVYGYTF
>TRBV27|-|-|TRBJ1-1
TGTGCCAGCAGTTTAAATCCGGGGCCGCCCGCCACTGAAGCTTTCTTT
CASSLNPGPPATEAFF
>TRBV29-1|-|TRBD2|TRBJ2-3
TGCAGCGTTGAGGGACTAGCCAGCACAGATACGCAGTATTTT
CSVEGLASTDTQYF
>TRBV2|once|-|TRBJ1-4
TGTGCCAGCAAGGAACAGGGTATGGCAAAACTGTTTTTT
CASKEQGMAKLFF
>TRBV16|once|-|TRBJ1-1
TGTGCCAGCAGCCAGCCTCCCGGAGTCAACACTGAAGCTTTCTTT
CASSQPPGVNTEAFF
>TRBV5-5|-|-|TRBJ2-3
TGTGCCAGCAGCTTTCGGGACGTTGCTAGCACAGATACGCAGTATTTT
CASSFRDVASTDTQYF
>TRBV27|-|-|TRBJ2-7
TGTGCCAGCAGTTTATCTTCGAGTCCTAGGTACGAGCAGTACTTC
CASSLSSSPRYEQYF
>TRBV11-1|-|-|TRBJ2-7
TGTGCCAGCAGCTCCGACGAAACCTACGAGCAGTACTTC
CASSSDETYEQYF
>TRBV27|-|-|TRBJ1-5
TGTGCCAGCAGTTCGCGTCAGGGGCGCAATCAGCCCCAGCATTTT
CASSSRQGRNQPQHF
>TRBV5-1|few|TRBD2|TRBJ2-7
TGCGCCAGCAGCCCGGGACTAGCGGAATACGAGCAGTACTTC
CASSPGLAEYEQYF
>TRBV24-1|-|TRBD1|TRBJ2-7
TGTGCCACCCACCAGTTGACAGGGGACGGTTATTACGAGCAGTACTTC
CATHQLTGDGYYEQYF
>TRBV9|-|-|TRBJ1-4
TGTGCCAGCAGCGTAGCACTTGGATCCCCGGATGAAAAACTGTTTTTT
CASSVALGSPDEKLFF
>TRBV5-4|-|-|TRBJ2-7
TGTGCCACGAACGGACAGAATAAGTCCTACGAGCAGTACTTC
CATNGQNKSYEQYF
>TRBV19|-|-|TRBJ2-7
TGTGCCAGTAGTATAGGTCGCGGGAACTCCTACGAGCAGTACTTC
CASSIGRGNSYEQYF
>TRBV5-4|-|-|TRBJ2-1
TGTGCCAGCAGCCCCAGGTACAAGGAACCCAACTACAATGAGCAGTTCTTC
CASSPRYKEPNYNEQFF
>TRBV7-9|-|-|TRBJ2-3
TGTGCCAGCAGCTTAGCACACCCCGGGGATACGCAGTATTTT
CASSLAHPGDTQYF
>TRBV19|-|-|TRBJ1-1
TGTGCCAGTAGTATAGACAGGGCCATGAACACTGAAGCTTTCTTT
CASSIDRAMNTEAFF
>TRBV5-1|once|-|TRBJ2-5
TGCGCCAGCAGCTATGGAACGCTCGTACAAGAGACCCAGTACTTC
CASSYGTLVQETQYF
>TRBV10-1|-|-|TRBJ2-3
TGCGCCAGCAGGCGGGACCTCACAGATACGCAGTATTTT
CASRRDLTDTQYF
>TRBV7-8|-|TRBD2|TRBJ2-1
TGTGCCAGCAGCTTAGCGCTTGCCCTAGCGGCCAATGAGCAGTTCTTC
CASSLALALAANEQFF
>TRBV2|-|TRBD2|TRBJ2-1
TGTGCCAGCATGAGCGGGACCTACAATGAGCAGTTCTTC
CASMSGTYNEQFF
>TRBV12-5|-|TRBD1|TRBJ1-5
TGTGCTAGTGGTTTGGTAGTCGACCGCCGTCGACAGGGAAATCAGCCCCAGCATTTT
CASGLVVDRRRQGNQPQHF
>TRBV5-1|-|TRBD1|TRBJ2-5
TGCGCCAGCAGCTTGGGGCAGGGGGTAGAGACCCAGTACTTC
CASSLGQGVETQYF
>TRBV18|-|-|TRBJ2-7
TGTGCCAGCTCACTCTCTACCGAGCAGTACTTC
CASSLSTEQYF
>TRBV7-6|-|TRBD1|TRBJ1-1
TGTGCCAGCAGCTTGGATCCCGGGACAGGTTGGGTTGAAGCTTTCTTT
CASSLDPGTGWVEAFF
>TRBV12-5|-|TRBD2|TRBJ2-5
TGTGCTAGTGGACCAAACCGGGGGGACCAAGAGACCCAGTACTTC
CASGPNRGDQETQYF
>TRBV5-4|-|-|TRBJ2-7
TGTGCCAGCAGCTTGTCCCTGGGGTACGAGCAGTACTTC
CASSLSLGYEQYF
>TRBV7-9|-|-|TRBJ2-2
TGTGCCAGCAGCTGGCAGGGGATGGACACCGGGGAGCTGTTTTTT
CASSWQGMDTGELFF
>TRBV3-1/TRBV3-2|-|-|TRBJ1-4
TGTGCCAGCAGGACTATGGGGGTTGAAAAACTGTTTTTT
CASRTMGVEKLFF
>TRBV6-5|-|TRBD1|TRBJ1-4
TGTGCCACCAGGACAGGTGGAGGGACTAATGAAAAACTGTTTTTT
CATRTGGGTNEKLFF